This is a list of T cell receptor beta chains from one sample in a study of long-term antiretroviral therapy in people with HIV. Profiling relied on immunoSEQ multiplex PCR, and the TCRdb table lists in-frame clones only, not all of them. The profile shows around 20,000 clones, around 78% of them singletons. Specimen: unsorted PBMCs, collected 2.2 years after starting antiretroviral therapy. These receptors were obtained from a man between 45 and 60 years old with HIV. The CDR3 runs from the conserved cysteine through the conserved F or W. Fields, in order: D gene, clone size, J gene, CDR3 length, V gene, CDR3 DNA, CDR3 protein. D genes are given only for firm matches. Only some rows state a clone size, as once, few, many or a class for expanded clones.

d_gene: .
abundance: .
j_gene: TRBJ2-1
len: 13
v_gene: TRBV7-9
CDR3nt: TGTGCCAGCAGCTCACAGGGCTACGGTGAGCAGTTCTTC
CDR3aa: CASSSQGYGEQFF

d_gene: .
abundance: few
j_gene: TRBJ2-1
len: 13
v_gene: TRBV5-4
CDR3nt: TGTGCCAGCAGCGCTGAGGGTTTTCCAGAGCAGTTCTTC
CDR3aa: CASSAEGFPEQFF

d_gene: TRBD2
abundance: .
j_gene: TRBJ2-1
len: 15
v_gene: TRBV11-3
CDR3nt: TGTGCCAGCAGCGTGTCGGGGGGGGGTTACAATGAGCAGTTCTTC
CDR3aa: CASSVSGGGYNEQFF

d_gene: .
abundance: .
j_gene: TRBJ1-3
len: 15
v_gene: TRBV5-6
CDR3nt: TGTGCCAGCAGCTTGGATGGACTTTCTGGAAACACCATATATTTT
CDR3aa: CASSLDGLSGNTIYF

d_gene: .
abundance: .
j_gene: TRBJ2-1
len: 15
v_gene: TRBV11-2
CDR3nt: TGTGCCAGCAGCCTTGACAGTGCTTGGTACAATGAGCAGTTCTTC
CDR3aa: CASSLDSAWYNEQFF

d_gene: .
abundance: .
j_gene: TRBJ2-5
len: 15
v_gene: TRBV12-2
CDR3nt: TGTGCAAGTCGCCCTCGGGTACCGCAACAAGAGACCCAGTACTTC
CDR3aa: CASRPRVPQQETQYF

d_gene: TRBD1
abundance: .
j_gene: TRBJ1-1
len: 14
v_gene: TRBV7-3
CDR3nt: TGTGCCAGCAGCCTTGGACAGGGGAGCACTGAAGCTTTCTTT
CDR3aa: CASSLGQGSTEAFF

d_gene: TRBD1
abundance: .
j_gene: TRBJ1-3
len: 14
v_gene: TRBV7-2
CDR3nt: TGTGCCAGCAGCCGACAGGGGACTGGAAACACCATATATTTT
CDR3aa: CASSRQGTGNTIYF

d_gene: TRBD1
abundance: .
j_gene: TRBJ2-7
len: 14
v_gene: TRBV29-1
CDR3nt: TGCAGCGTTGAAGATCAGGACAGGGGGTACGAGCAGTACTTC
CDR3aa: CSVEDQDRGYEQYF

d_gene: .
abundance: .
j_gene: TRBJ2-1
len: 15
v_gene: TRBV7-9
CDR3nt: TGTGCCAGCAGCTTAGAACTAGATCCCTACAATGAGCAGTTCTTC
CDR3aa: CASSLELDPYNEQFF

d_gene: TRBD1
abundance: .
j_gene: TRBJ1-5
len: 18
v_gene: TRBV7-3
CDR3nt: TGTGCCAGCAGCTTAAGAAGAATAGGGGACAGGGTATTTCAGCCCCAGCATTTT
CDR3aa: CASSLRRIGDRVFQPQHF

d_gene: .
abundance: .
j_gene: TRBJ1-2
len: 16
v_gene: TRBV5-5
CDR3nt: TGTGCCAGCAGCTTGGCTACATCGGTCGGGGAATATGGCTACACCTTC
CDR3aa: CASSLATSVGEYGYTF

d_gene: TRBD2
abundance: .
j_gene: TRBJ2-2
len: 17
v_gene: TRBV5-1
CDR3nt: TGCGCCAGCAGCATGGGACTAGCGGGGGGGAACACCGGGGAGCTGTTTTTT
CDR3aa: CASSMGLAGGNTGELFF

d_gene: TRBD2
abundance: .
j_gene: TRBJ2-1
len: 17
v_gene: TRBV7-8
CDR3nt: TGTGCCAGCAGCACCCTAGCGGGTACTAGGTTCTACAATGAGCAGTTCTTC
CDR3aa: CASSTLAGTRFYNEQFF

d_gene: .
abundance: .
j_gene: TRBJ2-1
len: 15
v_gene: TRBV7-7
CDR3nt: TGTGCCAGCAGCTTAGCGGGTGGGATTAACAATGAGCAGTTCTTC
CDR3aa: CASSLAGGINNEQFF

d_gene: .
abundance: .
j_gene: TRBJ1-1
len: 14
v_gene: TRBV27
CDR3nt: TGTGCCAGCCCAGTCCTAGGACGGAACACTGAAGCTTTCTTT
CDR3aa: CASPVLGRNTEAFF

d_gene: TRBD2
abundance: .
j_gene: TRBJ2-1
len: 16
v_gene: TRBV7-3
CDR3nt: TGTGCCAGCAGCTTAACCGGGACTAGCGGGGTCAATGAGCAGTTCTTC
CDR3aa: CASSLTGTSGVNEQFF

d_gene: TRBD1
abundance: .
j_gene: TRBJ2-3
len: 14
v_gene: TRBV7-6
CDR3nt: TGTGCCAGCAGCCGCGACAGGGCAAGCGATACGCAGTATTTT
CDR3aa: CASSRDRASDTQYF

d_gene: .
abundance: .
j_gene: TRBJ2-7
len: 14
v_gene: TRBV6-5
CDR3nt: TGTGCCAGCAGTTACCAGGGGCAAGTTGTCGAGCAGTACTTC
CDR3aa: CASSYQGQVVEQYF

d_gene: TRBD1
abundance: few
j_gene: TRBJ2-5
len: 14
v_gene: TRBV6-5
CDR3nt: TGTGCCAGCAGCTTAGGACAGGCGGAAGAGACCCAGTACTTC
CDR3aa: CASSLGQAEETQYF

d_gene: TRBD2
abundance: .
j_gene: TRBJ2-4
len: 13
v_gene: TRBV7-2
CDR3nt: TGTGCCAGCAGCCCGGGACTAGCCGACATTCAGTACTTC
CDR3aa: CASSPGLADIQYF

d_gene: TRBD1
abundance: few
j_gene: TRBJ1-1
len: 16
v_gene: TRBV19
CDR3nt: TGTGCCAGTAGGGGGGGGACAGGGGGATCAGACACTGAAGCTTTCTTT
CDR3aa: CASRGGTGGSDTEAFF

d_gene: .
abundance: .
j_gene: TRBJ2-3
len: 15
v_gene: TRBV18
CDR3nt: TGTGCCAGCTCACCAGGGATAGCACAAGCAGATACGCAGTATTTT
CDR3aa: CASSPGIAQADTQYF

d_gene: TRBD1
abundance: .
j_gene: TRBJ1-4
len: 15
v_gene: TRBV28
CDR3nt: TGTGCCAGCAGTTTATTGGAACAGGGGAATCAAAAACTGTTTTTT
CDR3aa: CASSLLEQGNQKLFF

d_gene: TRBD1
abundance: .
j_gene: TRBJ1-5
len: 14
v_gene: TRBV28
CDR3nt: TGTGCCAGCAGTTTGGACAGGGGGAAGTTGCCCCAGCATTTT
CDR3aa: CASSLDRGKLPQHF

d_gene: .
abundance: .
j_gene: TRBJ2-1
len: 11
v_gene: TRBV20-1
CDR3nt: TGCAGTGCTAGACAGTACAATGAGCAGTTCTTC
CDR3aa: CSARQYNEQFF

d_gene: TRBD1
abundance: .
j_gene: TRBJ2-4
len: 17
v_gene: TRBV7-9
CDR3nt: TGTGCCAGCAGCCTGGGACAGGGGTCCCTAGCCAAAAACATTCAGTACTTC
CDR3aa: CASSLGQGSLAKNIQYF

d_gene: .
abundance: .
j_gene: TRBJ1-6
len: 13
v_gene: TRBV2
CDR3nt: TGTGCCAGCAGTTCTTCCCCCAATTCACCCCTCCACTTT
CDR3aa: CASSSSPNSPLHF

d_gene: .
abundance: .
j_gene: TRBJ2-3
len: 14
v_gene: TRBV7-2
CDR3nt: TGTGCCAGCAGCTTTGCCTTACGCACAGATACGCAGTATTTT
CDR3aa: CASSFALRTDTQYF

d_gene: TRBD1
abundance: .
j_gene: TRBJ1-2
len: 14
v_gene: TRBV9
CDR3nt: TGTGCCAGCAACCCGACAGGGAATTCCTATGGCTACACCTTC
CDR3aa: CASNPTGNSYGYTF

d_gene: .
abundance: once
j_gene: TRBJ1-2
len: 14
v_gene: TRBV27
CDR3nt: TGTGCCAGCAGTTTAGGGGCAGGGGCGGATGGCTACACCTTC
CDR3aa: CASSLGAGADGYTF

d_gene: TRBD2
abundance: .
j_gene: TRBJ2-7
len: 16
v_gene: TRBV27
CDR3nt: TGTGCCAGCAGTTTATCAGCGGGAGGGCCAGGGAACGAGCAGTACTTC
CDR3aa: CASSLSAGGPGNEQYF

d_gene: .
abundance: few
j_gene: TRBJ1-2
len: 12
v_gene: TRBV7-2
CDR3nt: TGTGCCAGCAGCTTAGTTGGGTATGGCTACACCTTC
CDR3aa: CASSLVGYGYTF